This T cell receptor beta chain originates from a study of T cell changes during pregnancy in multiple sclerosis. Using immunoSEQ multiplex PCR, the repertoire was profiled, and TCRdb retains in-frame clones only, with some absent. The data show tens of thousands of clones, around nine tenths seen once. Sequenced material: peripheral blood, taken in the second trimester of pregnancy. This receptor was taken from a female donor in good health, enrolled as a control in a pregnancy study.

CDR3 amino acids: CASSQESRGSDTQYF. In DNA, the CDR3 is TGTGCCAGCAGCCAAGAGTCGCGGGGGAGCGATACGCAGTATTTT. J is TRBJ2-3 and V is TRBV4-2, with TRBD2 matching over 7 bases. There are 15 residues in the CDR3. Trimming cost V 0 bases and J 6 bases; bases outside gene matches: 6. Germline lookup yields CDR1 LGHNA and CDR2 YNFKEQ.